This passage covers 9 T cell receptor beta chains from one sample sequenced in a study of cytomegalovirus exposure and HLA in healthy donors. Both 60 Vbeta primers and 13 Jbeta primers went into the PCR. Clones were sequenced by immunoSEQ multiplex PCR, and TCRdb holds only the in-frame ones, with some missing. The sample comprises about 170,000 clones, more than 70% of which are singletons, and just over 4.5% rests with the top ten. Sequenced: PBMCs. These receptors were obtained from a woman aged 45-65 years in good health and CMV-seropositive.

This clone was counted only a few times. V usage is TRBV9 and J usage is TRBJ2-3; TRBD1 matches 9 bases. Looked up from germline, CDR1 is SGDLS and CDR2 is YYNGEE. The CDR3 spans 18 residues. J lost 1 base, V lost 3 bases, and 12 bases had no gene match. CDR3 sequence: CASSDRYRQGDGTDTQYF. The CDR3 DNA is TGTGCCAGCAGCGACCGTTACCGACAGGGGGACGGCACAGATACGCAGTATTTT.

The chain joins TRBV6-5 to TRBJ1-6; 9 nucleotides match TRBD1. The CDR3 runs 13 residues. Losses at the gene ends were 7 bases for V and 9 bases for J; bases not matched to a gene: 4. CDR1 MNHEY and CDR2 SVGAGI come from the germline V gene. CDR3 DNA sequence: TGTGCCAGCACGGGACAGGGAGGTTCACCCCTCCACTTT. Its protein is CASTGQGGSPLHF.

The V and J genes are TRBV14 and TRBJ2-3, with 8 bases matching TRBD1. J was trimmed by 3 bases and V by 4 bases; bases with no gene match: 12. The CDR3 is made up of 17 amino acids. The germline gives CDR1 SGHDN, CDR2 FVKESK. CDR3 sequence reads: CASSRLTGGSRTDTQYF. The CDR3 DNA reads TGTGCCAGCAGCCGCTTAACAGGGGGTTCCAGGACAGATACGCAGTATTTT.

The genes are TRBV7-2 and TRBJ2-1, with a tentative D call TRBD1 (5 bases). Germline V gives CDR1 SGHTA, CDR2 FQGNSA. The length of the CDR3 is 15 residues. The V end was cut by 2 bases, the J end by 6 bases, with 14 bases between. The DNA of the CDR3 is TGTGCCAGCAGCTTAACTCCAGGGTCGGGCAATGAGCAGTTCTTC. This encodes CASSLTPGSGNEQFF.

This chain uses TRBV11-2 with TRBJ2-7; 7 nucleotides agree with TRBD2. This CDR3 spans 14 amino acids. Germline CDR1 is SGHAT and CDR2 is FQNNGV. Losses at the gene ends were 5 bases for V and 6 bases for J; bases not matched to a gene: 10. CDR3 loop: CASSPAGRAFEQYF. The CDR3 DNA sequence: TGTGCCAGCAGCCCGGCGGGGAGGGCTTTCGAGCAGTACTTC.

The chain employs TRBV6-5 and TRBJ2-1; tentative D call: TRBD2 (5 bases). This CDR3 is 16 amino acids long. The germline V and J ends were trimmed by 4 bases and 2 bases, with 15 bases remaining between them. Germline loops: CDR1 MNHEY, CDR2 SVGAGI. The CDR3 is CASSLEAVLTYNEQFF. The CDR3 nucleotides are TGTGCCAGCAGTTTGGAGGCGGTCCTTACCTACAATGAGCAGTTCTTC.

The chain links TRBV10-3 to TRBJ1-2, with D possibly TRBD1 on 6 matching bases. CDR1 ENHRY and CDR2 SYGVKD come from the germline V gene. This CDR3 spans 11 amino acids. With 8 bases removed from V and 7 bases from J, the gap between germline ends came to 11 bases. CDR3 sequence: CAIEGGGGYTF. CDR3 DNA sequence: TGTGCCATCGAGGGGGGGGGTGGCTACACCTTC.

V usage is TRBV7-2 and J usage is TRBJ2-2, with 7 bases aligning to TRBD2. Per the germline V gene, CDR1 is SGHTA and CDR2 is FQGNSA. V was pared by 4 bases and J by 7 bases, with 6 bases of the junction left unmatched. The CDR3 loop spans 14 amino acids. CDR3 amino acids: CASSSRGVGGELFF. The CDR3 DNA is TGTGCCAGCAGCTCCCGGGGGGTTGGCGGGGAGCTGTTTTTT.

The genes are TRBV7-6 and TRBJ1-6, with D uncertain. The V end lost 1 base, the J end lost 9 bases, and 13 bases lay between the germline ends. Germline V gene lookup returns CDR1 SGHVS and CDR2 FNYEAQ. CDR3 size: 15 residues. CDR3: CASSLGARFSSPLHF. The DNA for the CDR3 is TGTGCCAGCAGCTTAGGGGCCAGGTTTAGTTCACCCCTCCACTTT.